One sample yielded the 15 T cell receptor beta chains listed below, sequenced in a study of CD8 T cells in Susac syndrome. Reverse transcription of about 0.45 to 1 ug RNA used random hexamers. TCRdb independently ran MiXCR on the immunoSEQ multiplex PCR reads; one entry per CDR3 protein. The table includes some 110,000 distinct CDR3 sequences, around 96% detected once. The specimen sequenced was CD4+ T cells from PBMCs. Receptors were obtained from a human donor in good health.

The rearrangement uses TRBV23-1 and TRBJ2-4; a possible D gene is TRBD1 (5 bases). TRBV23-1 is identified as an open reading frame with a role that is uncertain. The CDR3 consists of 15 residues. The V end lost 2 bases, the J end lost 1 base, and 9 bases lay between the germline ends. The CDR3 coding sequence is TGCGCCAGCAGTCAAATCAGGGTTGCCAAAAACATTCAGTACTTC. Translation: CASSQIRVAKNIQYF.

The rearrangement links TRBV7-2 to TRBJ2-7, with 8 bases lining up with TRBD2. Germline assignment: CDR1 SGHTA and CDR2 FQGNSA. This CDR3 comprises 15 residues. Unmatched junction bases numbered 7, after V lost 6 bases and J lost 0 bases. Here the CDR3 reads CASSRSGMGSYEQYF. CDR3 coding DNA: TGTGCCAGCAGTCGTAGCGGGATGGGCTCCTACGAGCAGTACTTC.

CDR3 amino acids: CASSQSGTGNQPQHF. CDR3 DNA sequence: TGTGCCAGCAGCCAATCCGGGACAGGGAATCAGCCCCAGCATTTT. The rearrangement joins TRBV3-1 to TRBJ1-5; 9 bases are shared with TRBD1. Trimming took 2 bases from V and 4 from J; bases not matched to a gene: 3. The length of the CDR3 is 15 residues. The germline CDR1 and CDR2 sequences are LGHDT and YNNKEL (reference sequence).

CDR3 sequence (DNA): TGCGCCAGCAGCTTAGGCCTTCTCTCCTACGAGCAGTACTTC. It is translated as CASSLGLLSYEQYF. V usage is TRBV5-1 and J usage is TRBJ2-7; D is undetermined. V was pared by 2 bases and J by 0 bases, with 9 bases between. CDR3 length: 14 amino acids. Germline lookup yields CDR1 SGHRS and CDR2 YFSETQ.

The chain combines TRBV5-1 with TRBJ2-3; TRBD1 or TRBD2 may be the D gene (5 bases each). V was shortened by 0 bases and J by 2 bases, with 22 bases between the two germline ends. Germline lookup yields CDR1 SGHRS and CDR2 YFSETQ. CDR3 length: 19 residues. The CDR3 reads CASSLEGSRVNGVTDTQYF. The CDR3 DNA follows: TGCGCCAGCAGCTTGGAGGGGAGTAGAGTCAATGGGGTCACAGATACGCAGTATTTT.

CDR3 residues: CASSLKEEHEQYF. CDR3 nucleotide sequence: TGTGCCAGCAGTTTAAAGGAAGAACACGAGCAGTACTTC. The chain is built from TRBV12-3 or TRBV12-4 and TRBJ2-7; no definite D call. The V and J ends lost 2 bases and 5 bases respectively, with 10 bases between them. The CDR3 spans 13 residues.

In the case of this clonotype: An end of the junction does not agree with germline; a read error may underlie this. The chain employs TRBV6-1 and TRBJ2-5; 7 bases fit TRBD1. This CDR3 is built from 15 residues. Per germline, CDR1 MNHNS and CDR2 SASEGT. Here the CDR3 reads CAISMDRSTQETQYF. The CDR3 DNA sequence: TGTGCCATCAGTATGGACAGGTCGACCCAAGAGACCCAGTACTTC.

The chain employs TRBV6-4 and TRBJ2-1; 10 bases line up with TRBD2. Germline V lookup: CDR1 MRHNA, CDR2 SNTAGT. CDR3 length: 14 residues. With 3 bases clipped from V and 4 bases from J, the junction kept 0 bases outside the gene matches. CDR3 nucleotide sequence: TGTGCCAGCAGTGAACTAGCGGGGTACAATGAGCAGTTCTTC. It encodes CASSELAGYNEQFF.

This clonotype was counted once. The CDR3 bases are TGTGCCAGCAGCCAACGGGGGGAGGGAGACGAGCAGTACTTC. Amino acid sequence: CASSQRGEGDEQYF. The V call is TRBV7-9, the J call TRBJ2-7; 7 bases match TRBD2. V shed 5 bases, J shed 5 bases, and the junction held 9 bases outside the gene matches. This CDR3 has 14 residues. Per the germline V gene, CDR1 is SEHNR and CDR2 is FQNEAQ (reference sequence).

V usage is TRBV6-2 or TRBV6-3 and J usage is TRBJ1-5, with 8 bases aligning to TRBD1. V shed 8 bases, J shed 1 base, and the junction held 13 bases outside the gene matches. Per the germline V gene, CDR1 is MNHEY and CDR2 is SVGEGT. This CDR3 is built from 17 residues. The CDR3 sequence is CASGSTTGEGSNQPQHF. As DNA, the CDR3 is TGTGCCAGCGGATCCACGACAGGGGAGGGGAGCAATCAGCCCCAGCATTTT.

This clonotype has more than one count but fewer than ten. This sequence joins TRBV9 and TRBJ2-3, with D hard to call. The germline V and J ends were trimmed by 0 bases and 4 bases, with 9 bases remaining between them. CDR3 size: 14 residues. The germline V gene has CDR1 SGDLS and CDR2 YYNGEE. CDR3 bases: TGTGCCAGCAGCGTAGGTGGTAGGGCAGATACGCAGTATTTT. Its protein is CASSVGGRADTQYF.

This chain uses TRBV7-9 with TRBJ2-7; a possible D gene is TRBD1 (5 bases). CDR3 length: 14 residues. The germline gives CDR1 SEHNR, CDR2 FQNEAQ (reference sequence). V lost 1 base, J lost 7 bases, and 14 bases lay in between. CDR3 coding DNA: TGTGCCAGCAGCTTAGAGGTAGCCAGGGAAGAGCAGTACTTC. The encoded protein is CASSLEVAREEQYF.

The J gene is TRBJ2-5, the V gene TRBV2, with D possibly being TRBD2 (5 bases). Germline V CDR1 and CDR2: SNHLY, FYNNEI. V was cut by 4 bases and J by 0 bases, with 6 bases left in between. This CDR3 comprises 13 residues. This chain's CDR3 is CASSAGNQETQYF. The DNA of the CDR3 is TGTGCCAGCAGTGCGGGAAACCAAGAGACCCAGTACTTC.

Only one count was recorded for this clonotype. The chain uses TRBV3-1 and TRBJ1-2; tentative D call: TRBD1 (6 bases). CDR1 and CDR2 from the germline V gene are LGHDT and YNNKEL (reference sequence). The CDR3 runs 15 residues. V shed 3 bases and J shed 6 bases, with 17 bases lying between them. CDR3 amino acids: CASSHPKGGENGYTF. The CDR3 bases are TGTGCCAGCAGCCACCCCAAGGGGGGAGAAAATGGCTACACCTTC.

This sequence joins TRBV5-4 and TRBJ1-4; D not resolved. The CDR3 totals 17 residues. Trimming removed 4 bases from V and 0 bases from J, with 16 bases in between. CDR1 is SGHNT, CDR2 YYREEE, per germline (reference sequence). The CDR3 region is CASSPTRGPATNEKLFF. CDR3 sequence (DNA): TGTGCCAGCAGCCCCACCCGCGGACCCGCAACTAATGAAAAACTGTTTTTT.